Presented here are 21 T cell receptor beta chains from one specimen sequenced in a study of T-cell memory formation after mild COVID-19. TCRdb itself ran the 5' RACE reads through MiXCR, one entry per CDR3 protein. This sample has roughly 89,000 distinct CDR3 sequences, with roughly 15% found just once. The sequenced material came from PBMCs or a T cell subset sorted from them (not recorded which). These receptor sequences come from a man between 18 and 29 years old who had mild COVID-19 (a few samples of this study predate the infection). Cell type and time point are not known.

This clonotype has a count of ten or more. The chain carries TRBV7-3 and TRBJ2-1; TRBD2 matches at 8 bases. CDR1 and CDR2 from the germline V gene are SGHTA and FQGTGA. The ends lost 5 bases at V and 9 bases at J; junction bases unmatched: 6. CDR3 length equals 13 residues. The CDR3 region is CASSPGTRSEQFF. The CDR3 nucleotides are TGTGCCAGCAGCCCCGGGACTAGGAGTGAGCAGTTCTTC.

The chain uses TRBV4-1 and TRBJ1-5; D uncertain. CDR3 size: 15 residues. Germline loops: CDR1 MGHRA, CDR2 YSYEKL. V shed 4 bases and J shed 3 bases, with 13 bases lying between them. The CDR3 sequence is CASSLRLSVNQPQHF. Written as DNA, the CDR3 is TGCGCCAGCAGCCTCAGACTCTCGGTCAATCAGCCCCAGCATTTT.

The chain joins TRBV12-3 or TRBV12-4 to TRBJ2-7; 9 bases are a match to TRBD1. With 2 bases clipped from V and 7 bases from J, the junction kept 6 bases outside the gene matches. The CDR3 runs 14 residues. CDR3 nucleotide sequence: TGTGCCAGCAGTTTACGGGGACAGGGTTTTGAGCAGTACTTC. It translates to CASSLRGQGFEQYF.

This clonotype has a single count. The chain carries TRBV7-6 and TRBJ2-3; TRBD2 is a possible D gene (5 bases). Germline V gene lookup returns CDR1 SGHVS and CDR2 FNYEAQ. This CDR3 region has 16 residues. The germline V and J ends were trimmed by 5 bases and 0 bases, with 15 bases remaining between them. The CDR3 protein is CASSPRLRESTDTQYF. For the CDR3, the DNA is TGTGCCAGCAGCCCCCGGCTGAGGGAGAGCACAGATACGCAGTATTTT.

Here the CDR3 DNA reads TGTGCCAGCATTGGGACAGGGGTCGTCGAGCAGTACTTC. It translates to CASIGTGVVEQYF. V and J are TRBV2 and TRBJ2-7, with 10 bases lining up with TRBD1. The CDR3 is 13 residues long. CDR1 is SNHLY and CDR2 is FYNNEI in the germline V gene. V was pared by 7 bases and J by 6 bases, with 6 bases of the junction left unmatched.

In DNA form, the CDR3 reads TGCGCCAGCAGCCCCGGGACAGGGGGAACTGAAGCTTTCTTT. Amino acid sequence: CASSPGTGGTEAFF. This chain uses TRBV4-1 with TRBJ1-1; 11 bases are shared with TRBD1. This CDR3 is built from 14 residues. V trimming: 4 bases; J trimming: 5 bases; junction bases outside the gene matches: 3. The germline CDR1 and CDR2 sequences are MGHRA and YSYEKL.

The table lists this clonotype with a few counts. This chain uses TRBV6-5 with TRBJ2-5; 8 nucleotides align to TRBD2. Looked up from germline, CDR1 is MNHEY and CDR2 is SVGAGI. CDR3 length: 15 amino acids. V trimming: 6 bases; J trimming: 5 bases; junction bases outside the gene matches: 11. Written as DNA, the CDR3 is TGTGCCAGCAGCCCTTCGGGGGGGCGCGGGGAGACCCAGTACTTC. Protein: CASSPSGGRGETQYF.

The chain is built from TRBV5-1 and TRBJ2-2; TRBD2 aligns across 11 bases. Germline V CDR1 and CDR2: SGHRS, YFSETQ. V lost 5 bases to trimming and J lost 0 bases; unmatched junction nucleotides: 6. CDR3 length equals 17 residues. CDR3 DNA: TGCGCCAGCAGACCCCCTAGCGGGGGGACGAACACCGGGGAGCTGTTTTTT. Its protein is CASRPPSGGTNTGELFF.

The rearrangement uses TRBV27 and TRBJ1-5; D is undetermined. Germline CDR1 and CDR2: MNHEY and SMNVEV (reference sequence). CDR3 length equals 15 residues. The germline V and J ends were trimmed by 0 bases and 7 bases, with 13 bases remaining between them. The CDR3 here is CASSLSWRAVQPQHF. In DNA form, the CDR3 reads TGTGCCAGCAGTTTATCGTGGAGGGCCGTCCAGCCCCAGCATTTT.

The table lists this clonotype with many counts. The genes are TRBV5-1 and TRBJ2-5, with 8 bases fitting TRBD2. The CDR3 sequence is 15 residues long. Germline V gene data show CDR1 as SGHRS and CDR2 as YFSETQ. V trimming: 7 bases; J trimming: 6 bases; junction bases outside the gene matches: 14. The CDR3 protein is CASATTGGAFQTQYF. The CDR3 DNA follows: TGCGCCAGCGCCACGACCGGGGGGGCTTTTCAGACCCAGTACTTC. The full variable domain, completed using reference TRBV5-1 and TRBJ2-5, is KAGVTQTPRYLIKTRGQQVTLSCSPISGHRSVSWYQQTPGQGLQFLFEYFSETQRNKGNFPGRFSGRQFSNSRSEMNVSTLELGDSALYLCASATTGGAFQTQYFGPGTRLLVL.

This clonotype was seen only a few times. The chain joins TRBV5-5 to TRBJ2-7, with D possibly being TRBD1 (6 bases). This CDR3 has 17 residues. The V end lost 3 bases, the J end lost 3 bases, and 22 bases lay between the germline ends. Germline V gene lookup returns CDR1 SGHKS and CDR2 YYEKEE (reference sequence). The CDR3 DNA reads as TGTGCCAGCAGCTCACCGGGGTCAGGGGCGGACGACTACGAGCAGTACGTC. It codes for CASSSPGSGADDYEQYV.

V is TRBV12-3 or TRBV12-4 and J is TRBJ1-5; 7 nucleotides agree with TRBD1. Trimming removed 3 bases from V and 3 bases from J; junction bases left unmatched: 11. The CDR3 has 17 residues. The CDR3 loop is CASSFILWDSTNQPQHF. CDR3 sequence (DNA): TGTGCCAGCAGTTTCATCCTCTGGGACAGCACCAATCAGCCCCAGCATTTT.

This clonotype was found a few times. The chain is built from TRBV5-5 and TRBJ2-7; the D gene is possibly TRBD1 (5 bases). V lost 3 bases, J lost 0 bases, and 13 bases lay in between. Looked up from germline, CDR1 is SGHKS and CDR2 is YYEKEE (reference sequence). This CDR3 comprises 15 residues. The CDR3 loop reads CASSSWGGSSYEQYF. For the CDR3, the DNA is TGTGCCAGCAGCTCCTGGGGCGGCTCCTCCTACGAGCAGTACTTC.

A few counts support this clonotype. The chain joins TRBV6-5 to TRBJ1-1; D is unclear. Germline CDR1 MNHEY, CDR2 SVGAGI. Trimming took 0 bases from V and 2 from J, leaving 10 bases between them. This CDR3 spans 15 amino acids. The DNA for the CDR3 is TGTGCCAGCAGTTACTCGATAAGAGGAAACACTGAAGCTTTCTTT. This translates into CASSYSIRGNTEAFF.

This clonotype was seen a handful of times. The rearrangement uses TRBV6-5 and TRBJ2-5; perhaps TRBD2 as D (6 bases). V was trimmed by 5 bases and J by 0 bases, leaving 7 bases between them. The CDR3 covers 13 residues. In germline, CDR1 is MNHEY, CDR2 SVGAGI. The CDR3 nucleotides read TGTGCCAGCAGTGGACTATACCAAGAGACCCAGTACTTC. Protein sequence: CASSGLYQETQYF.

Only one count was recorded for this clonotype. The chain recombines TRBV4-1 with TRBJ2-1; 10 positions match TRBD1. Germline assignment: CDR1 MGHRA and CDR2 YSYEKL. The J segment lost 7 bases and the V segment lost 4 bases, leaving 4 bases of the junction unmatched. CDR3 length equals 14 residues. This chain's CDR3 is CASSRGQGTNEQFF. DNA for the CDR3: TGCGCCAGCAGCCGGGGACAGGGGACGAATGAGCAGTTCTTC.

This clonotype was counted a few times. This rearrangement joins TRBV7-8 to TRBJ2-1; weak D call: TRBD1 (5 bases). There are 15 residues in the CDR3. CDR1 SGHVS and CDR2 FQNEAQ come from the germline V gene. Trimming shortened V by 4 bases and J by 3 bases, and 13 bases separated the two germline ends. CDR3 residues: CASSSQAGNYNEQFF. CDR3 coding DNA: TGTGCCAGCAGCTCCCAGGCAGGGAACTACAATGAGCAGTTCTTC.

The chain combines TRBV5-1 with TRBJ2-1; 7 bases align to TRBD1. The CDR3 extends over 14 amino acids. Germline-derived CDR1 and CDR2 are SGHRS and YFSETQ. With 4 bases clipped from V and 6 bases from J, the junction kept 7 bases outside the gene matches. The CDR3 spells CASSTGTELNEQFF. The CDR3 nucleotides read TGCGCCAGCAGCACCGGGACAGAACTCAATGAGCAGTTCTTC.

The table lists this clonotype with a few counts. CDR3 sequence reads: CASSYRTGDSYEQYF. The CDR3 bases are TGTGCCAGCAGCTACCGGACAGGGGACTCCTACGAGCAGTACTTC. The V call is TRBV3-1, the J call TRBJ2-7, with 9 bases identical to TRBD1. CDR1 is LGHDT, CDR2 YNNKEL, per germline (reference sequence). V shed 5 bases, J shed 0 bases, and the junction held 5 bases outside the gene matches. This CDR3 is 15 amino acids long.

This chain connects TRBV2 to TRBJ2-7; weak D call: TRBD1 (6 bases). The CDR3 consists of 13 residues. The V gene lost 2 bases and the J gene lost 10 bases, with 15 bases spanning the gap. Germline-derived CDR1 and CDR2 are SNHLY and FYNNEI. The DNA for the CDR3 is TGTGCCAGCAGTGAATTGGTTACAGGGCCTCAGTACGTC. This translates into CASSELVTGPQYV.

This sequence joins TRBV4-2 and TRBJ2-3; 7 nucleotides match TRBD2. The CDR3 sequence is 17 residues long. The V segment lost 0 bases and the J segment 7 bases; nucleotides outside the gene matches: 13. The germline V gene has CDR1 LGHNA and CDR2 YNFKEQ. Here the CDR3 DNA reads TGTGCCAGCAGCCAAGATGGGCCTAGCGGATTCACTAATACGCAGTATTTT. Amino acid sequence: CASSQDGPSGFTNTQYF.